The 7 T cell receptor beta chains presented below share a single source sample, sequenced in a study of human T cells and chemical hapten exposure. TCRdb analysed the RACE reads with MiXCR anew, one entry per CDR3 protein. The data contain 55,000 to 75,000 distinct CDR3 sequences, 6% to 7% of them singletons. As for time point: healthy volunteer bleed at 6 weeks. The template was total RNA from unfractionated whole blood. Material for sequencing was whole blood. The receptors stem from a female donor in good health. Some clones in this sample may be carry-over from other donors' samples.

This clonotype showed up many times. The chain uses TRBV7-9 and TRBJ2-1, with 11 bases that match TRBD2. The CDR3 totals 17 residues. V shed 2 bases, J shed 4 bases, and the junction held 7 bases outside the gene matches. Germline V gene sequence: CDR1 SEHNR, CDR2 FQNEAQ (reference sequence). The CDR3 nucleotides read TGTGCCAGCAGCTTACTCCCGGGACTAGCGGCTTACAATGAGCAGTTCTTC. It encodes CASSLLPGLAAYNEQFF.

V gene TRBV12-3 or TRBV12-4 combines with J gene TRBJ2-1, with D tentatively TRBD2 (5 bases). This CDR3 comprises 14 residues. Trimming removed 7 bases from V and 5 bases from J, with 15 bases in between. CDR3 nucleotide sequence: TGTGCCAGCATGCCCGGGAACCGCGACAATGAGCAGTTCTTC. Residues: CASMPGNRDNEQFF.

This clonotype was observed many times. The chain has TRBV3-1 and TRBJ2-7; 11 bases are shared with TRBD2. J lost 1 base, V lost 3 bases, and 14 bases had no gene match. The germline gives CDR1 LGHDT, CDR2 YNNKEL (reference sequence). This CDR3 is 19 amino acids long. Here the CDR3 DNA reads TGTGCCAGCAGCCATGGCCCGGGACTAGCGGACCGAAATTCCTACGAGCAGTACTTC. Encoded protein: CASSHGPGLADRNSYEQYF.

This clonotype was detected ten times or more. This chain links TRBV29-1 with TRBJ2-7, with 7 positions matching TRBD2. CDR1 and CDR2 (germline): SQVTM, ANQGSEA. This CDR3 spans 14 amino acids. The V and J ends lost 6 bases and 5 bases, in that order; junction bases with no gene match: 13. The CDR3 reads CSVRTLAGENEQYF. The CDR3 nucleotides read TGCAGCGTGAGGACTCTGGCGGGAGAAAACGAGCAGTACTTC.

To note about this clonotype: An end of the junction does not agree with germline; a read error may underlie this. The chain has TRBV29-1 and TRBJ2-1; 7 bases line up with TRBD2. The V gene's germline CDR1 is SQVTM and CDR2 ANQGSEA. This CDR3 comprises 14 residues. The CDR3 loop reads CGVDRGSRYNEQFF. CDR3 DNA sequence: TGCGGCGTTGACCGCGGGAGCCGATACAATGAGCAGTTCTTC.

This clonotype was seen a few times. In DNA form, the CDR3 reads TGTGCCAGCAGCCCCCGCTGGAGTGGGAGAGAGGATACGCAGTATTTT. Encoded protein: CASSPRWSGREDTQYF. V and J are TRBV13 and TRBJ2-3; D possibly corresponds to TRBD2 (5 bases). V was clipped by 5 bases and J by 6 bases, with 21 bases between them. The CDR3 extends over 16 amino acids. Per germline, CDR1 PRHDT and CDR2 FYEKMQ (reference sequence). Looking up the rest from reference TRBV13 and TRBJ2-3 gives the full variable domain: AAGVIQSPRHLIKEKRETATLKCYPIPRHDTVYWYQQGPGQDPQFLISFYEKMQSDKGSIPDRFSAQQFSDYHSELNMSSLELGDSALYFCASSPRWSGREDTQYFGPGTRLTVL.

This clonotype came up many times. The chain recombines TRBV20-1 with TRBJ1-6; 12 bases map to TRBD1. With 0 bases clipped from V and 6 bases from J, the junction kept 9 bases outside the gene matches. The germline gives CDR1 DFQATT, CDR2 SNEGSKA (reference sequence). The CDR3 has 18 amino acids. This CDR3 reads CSARDPMGQGAGNSPLHF. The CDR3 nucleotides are TGCAGTGCTAGAGACCCAATGGGACAGGGGGCGGGTAATTCACCCCTCCACTTT.